These T cell receptor beta chains were read from a single sample in a study of blood T cell repertoires in COVID-19. Assay: immunoSEQ multiplex PCR; the TCRdb copy retains only in-frame clones and omits some. This sample has roughly 120,000 clones, with about 90% found just once. Specimen: peripheral blood. The receptors shown here come from a human donor in a cohort sampled during active COVID-19. Each CDR3 is given with its conserved first and last residue. Fields, in order: clone size, V gene, J gene, D gene, CDR3 DNA, CDR3 protein. D genes are given only for firm matches. The size of a clone is reported for some rows only, either as once, few or many, or as a class for expanded clones.

.	TRBV6-2/TRBV6-3	TRBJ2-7	.	TGTGCCAGCAGTCCGACTGGGAGCTCCTACGAGCAGTACTTC	CASSPTGSSYEQYF
.	TRBV5-1	TRBJ1-3	.	TGCGCCAGCAGCTCACCGGAGACGGATCTCTCTGGAAACACCATATATTTT	CASSSPETDLSGNTIYF
.	TRBV5-4	TRBJ1-1	.	TGTGCCAGCACGAAACCAGGGGAAACTGAAGCTTTCTTT	CASTKPGETEAFF
.	TRBV7-9	TRBJ2-7	TRBD2	TGTGCCAGCAGCCTCAGGACTAGCGGGAGGGTGGACGAGCAGTACTTC	CASSLRTSGRVDEQYF
.	TRBV18	TRBJ2-7	TRBD1	TGTGCCAGCTCACCGGGACAGGGGGTCGAGCAGTACTTC	CASSPGQGVEQYF
.	TRBV28	TRBJ1-2	.	TGTGCCAGCAGTTCGTCGGGAGGCTACACCTTC	CASSSSGGYTF
.	TRBV2	TRBJ2-5	TRBD2	TGTGCCAGCAGTGACCACGGACTAGCGGGCGCGCAGACCCAGTACTTC	CASSDHGLAGAQTQYF
.	TRBV11-2	TRBJ2-5	TRBD1	TGTGCCAGCAGCGCCGGGACAGGGTGGGAAGAGACCCAGTACTTC	CASSAGTGWEETQYF
.	TRBV5-6	TRBJ1-4	.	TGTGCCAGCAGCACCCAGACGGAGGGAGGTGAAAAACTGTTTTTT	CASSTQTEGGEKLFF
.	TRBV15	TRBJ2-7	.	TGTGCCACCAGAAGACGCGACAGACCCTCTGCCGAGCAGTACTTC	CATRRRDRPSAEQYF
.	TRBV4-2	TRBJ1-5	.	TGTGCCAGCAGCCAAGAGCGGGGATTGTGGCCCCAGCATTTT	CASSQERGLWPQHF
.	TRBV6-5	TRBJ1-2	TRBD1	TGTGCCAGCAGCACAGGGGGTGTTGGGCGCTACACCTTC	CASSTGGVGRYTF
.	TRBV27	TRBJ1-2	TRBD1	TGTGCCAGCAGTTTACACAGAGCGACAGGGGATTGGTATGGCTACACCTTC	CASSLHRATGDWYGYTF
.	TRBV7-3	TRBJ2-1	TRBD2	TGTGCCAGCAGCTTATTAGCGGGAGATGGAGATGAGCAGTTCTTC	CASSLLAGDGDEQFF
.	TRBV5-4	TRBJ2-1	.	TGTGCCAGCAGCTTGCCCCCGACAGCTTCCTACAATGAGCAGTTCTTC	CASSLPPTASYNEQFF
.	TRBV27	TRBJ2-1	.	TGTGCCAGCTCCTGGGCCCCGAAGACCAATGAGCAGTTCTTC	CASSWAPKTNEQFF
.	TRBV28	TRBJ2-7	.	TGTGCCAGCAGTTACACGACAGGAAACCCCAAAATCGAGCAGTACTTC	CASSYTTGNPKIEQYF
once	TRBV7-2	TRBJ2-2	.	TGTGCCAGCATGGGCAGGGCACGGACCGGGGAGCTGTTTTTT	CASMGRARTGELFF
.	TRBV4-1	TRBJ2-1	TRBD2	TGCGCCAGCAGCCAAGTAGGGACTAGCTCTAGGGGGCAGTTCTTC	CASSQVGTSSRGQFF
.	TRBV6-1	TRBJ1-2	TRBD1	TGTGCCAGCAGTGAATTTTGGACAGGGGCTGGCTACACCTTC	CASSEFWTGAGYTF
.	TRBV18	TRBJ2-1	.	TGTGCCAGCTCCTTAGACGGCGCGGGGTACAATGAGCAGTTCTTC	CASSLDGAGYNEQFF
.	TRBV3-1/TRBV3-2	TRBJ1-6	.	TGTGCCAGCAGACACAGAAAGGATTTGCCCCTCCACTTT	CASRHRKDLPLHF
few	TRBV11-2	TRBJ2-1	TRBD2	TGTGCCAGCAGCTTTGGGACTAGCCCCTACAATGAGCAGTTCTTC	CASSFGTSPYNEQFF
.	TRBV9	TRBJ1-2	.	TGTGCCAGCAACAACAGAACCAACAGGGCGAAAGAAGGCTACACCTTC	CASNNRTNRAKEGYTF
.	TRBV7-9	TRBJ1-3	TRBD1	TGTGCCAGCAGCCACAGGGGGACCTCCTCTGGAAACACCATATATTTT	CASSHRGTSSGNTIYF
.	TRBV9	TRBJ1-3	.	TGTGCCAGCAACTTACAGGGCCGTACTGGAAACACCATATATTTT	CASNLQGRTGNTIYF
.	TRBV27	TRBJ1-1	.	TGTGCCAGCAGTTTCATACTGGGGGGGCCTGGCACTGAAGCTTTCTTT	CASSFILGGPGTEAFF
.	TRBV6-2/TRBV6-3	TRBJ2-7	TRBD2	TGTGCCAGCAGCCGCGGGACTAGCGCGTCCGAGCAGTACTTC	CASSRGTSASEQYF
.	TRBV11-2	TRBJ1-4	.	TGTGCCAGCAGCAAAGACAGTGAAAAACTGTTTTTT	CASSKDSEKLFF
.	TRBV19	TRBJ2-7	.	TGTGCCAGTAGTTCCGCGGGAAAACTTTACTACGAGCAGTACTTC	CASSSAGKLYYEQYF
.	TRBV27	TRBJ2-7	TRBD1	TGTGCCAGCAGCCCTCTACAGGGGGTAAGCTCCTACGAGCAGTACTTC	CASSPLQGVSSYEQYF
.	TRBV11-1	TRBJ1-6	.	TGTGCCAGCAGCTTACAGGGAAGTTCACCCCTCCACTTT	CASSLQGSSPLHF
.	TRBV6-2/TRBV6-3	TRBJ1-2	.	TGTGCCAGCAGTTACGGTACAGATTCCTATGGCTACACCTTC	CASSYGTDSYGYTF
.	TRBV7-2	TRBJ1-2	TRBD1	TGTGCCAGCAGCTTAGTTGCGTTCGGACAGGGAGGTGGCTACACCTTC	CASSLVAFGQGGGYTF
.	TRBV11-2	TRBJ2-1	.	TGTGCCAGCAGCTTAGGAGTGTGGAGCCTAAACGTCAAAAACAATGAGCAGTTCTTC	CASSLGVWSLNVKNNEQFF
once	TRBV7-2	TRBJ2-3	TRBD2	TGTGCCAGCAGCCTTCCGTGGGGGGGTGAAAGCACAGATACGCAGTATTTT	CASSLPWGGESTDTQYF
.	TRBV6-5	TRBJ1-1	TRBD1	TGTGCCAGCAGCGGGACAGCCCCTCTAGAAGCTTTCTTT	CASSGTAPLEAFF
.	TRBV19	TRBJ2-7	.	TGTGCCAGTAGTATCGTCGGGGATGGCTACGAGCAGTACTTC	CASSIVGDGYEQYF
.	TRBV2	TRBJ2-7	TRBD1	TGTGCCAGCAGGGGACAGGGATTCTACGAGCAGTACTTC	CASRGQGFYEQYF
.	TRBV7-3	TRBJ1-6	.	TGTGCCAGCAGCGTGGGACTGGCTTCTAATTCACCCCTCCACTTT	CASSVGLASNSPLHF
.	TRBV27	TRBJ1-2	.	TGTGCCAGCAGTTTATCGAACCGGGGTGGGACCTTC	CASSLSNRGGTF
once	TRBV11-2	TRBJ2-1	TRBD2	TGTGCCAGCAGCGGGGGACTAGCGGTTTACAATGAGCAGTTCTTC	CASSGGLAVYNEQFF